This T cell receptor (beta chain) was retrieved from a study of shared clonotypes between healthy human individuals. The CDR3 length is 12 residues. Per germline, CDR1 GTSNPN and CDR2 SVGIG (reference sequence). The repertoire was sequenced with immunoSEQ multiplex PCR; TCRdb's copy has only in-frame clones and lacks some. The sample has about 600,000 clones; more than 95% are singletons. The chain joins TRBV30 to TRBJ2-5; 9 bases are shared with TRBD1. Judging by the DNA end, TRBJ2-7 fits better; the J call may be wrong. This TCR derives from a woman aged 25 to 39 in good health. Specimen: naive CD4+ T cells sorted from blood. Documented subset: CD45RA+ positively selected. CDR3 sequence: CAWGQGFYEQYF. The CDR3 nucleotides are TGTGCCTGGGGACAGGGGTTTTACGAGCAGTACTTC.